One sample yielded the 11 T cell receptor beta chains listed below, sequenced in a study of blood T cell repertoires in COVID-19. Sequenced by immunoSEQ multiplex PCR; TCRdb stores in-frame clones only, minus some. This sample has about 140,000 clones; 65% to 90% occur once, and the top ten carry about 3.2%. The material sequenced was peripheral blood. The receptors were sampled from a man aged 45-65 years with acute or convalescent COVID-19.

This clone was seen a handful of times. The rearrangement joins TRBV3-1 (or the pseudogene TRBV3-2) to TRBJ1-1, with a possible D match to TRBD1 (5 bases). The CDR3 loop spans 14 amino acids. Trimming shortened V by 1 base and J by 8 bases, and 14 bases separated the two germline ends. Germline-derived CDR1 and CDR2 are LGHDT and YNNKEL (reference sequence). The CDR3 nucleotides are TGTGCCAGCAGCCAAGTGCTCGGTCGGGGGGAAGCTTTCTTT. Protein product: CASSQVLGRGEAFF.

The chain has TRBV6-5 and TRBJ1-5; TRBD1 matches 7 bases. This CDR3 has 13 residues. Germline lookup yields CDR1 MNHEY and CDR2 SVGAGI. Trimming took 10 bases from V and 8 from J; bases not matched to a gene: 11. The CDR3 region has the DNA TGTGCCACTACCGGGACAGATGGAAAGCCCCAGCATTTT. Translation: CATTGTDGKPQHF.

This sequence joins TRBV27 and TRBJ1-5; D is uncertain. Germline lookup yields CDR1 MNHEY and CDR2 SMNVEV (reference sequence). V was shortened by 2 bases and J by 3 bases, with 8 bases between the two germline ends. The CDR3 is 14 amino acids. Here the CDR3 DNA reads TGTGCCAGCAGTTTAAACAGACACAATCAGCCCCAGCATTTT. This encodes CASSLNRHNQPQHF.

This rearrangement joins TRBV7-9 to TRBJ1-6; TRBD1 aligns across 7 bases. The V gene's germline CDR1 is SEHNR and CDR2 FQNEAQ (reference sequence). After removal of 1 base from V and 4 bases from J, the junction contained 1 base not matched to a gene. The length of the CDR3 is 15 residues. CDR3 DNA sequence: TGTGCCAGCAGCTTAGGGGGACAGTATAATTCACCCCTCCACTTT. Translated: CASSLGGQYNSPLHF.

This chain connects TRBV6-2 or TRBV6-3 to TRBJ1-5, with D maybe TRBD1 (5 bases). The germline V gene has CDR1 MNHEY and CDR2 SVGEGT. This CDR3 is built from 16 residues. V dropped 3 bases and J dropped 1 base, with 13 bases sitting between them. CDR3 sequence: CASSYGGSGSNQPQHF. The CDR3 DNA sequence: TGTGCCAGCAGTTATGGGGGGTCGGGGAGCAATCAGCCCCAGCATTTT.

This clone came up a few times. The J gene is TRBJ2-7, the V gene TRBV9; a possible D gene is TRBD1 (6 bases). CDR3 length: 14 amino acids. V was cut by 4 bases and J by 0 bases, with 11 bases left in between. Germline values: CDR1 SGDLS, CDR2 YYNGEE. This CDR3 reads CASSLGQSSYEQYF. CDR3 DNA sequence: TGTGCCAGCAGCCTAGGACAGAGCTCCTACGAGCAGTACTTC.

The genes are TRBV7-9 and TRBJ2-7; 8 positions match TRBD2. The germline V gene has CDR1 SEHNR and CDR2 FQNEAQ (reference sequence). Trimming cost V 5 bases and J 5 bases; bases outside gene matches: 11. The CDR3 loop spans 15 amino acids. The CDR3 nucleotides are TGTGCCAGCAGCCCGGGAGGGAATTATGGCCACGAGCAGTACTTC. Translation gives CASSPGGNYGHEQYF.

In nucleotides, the CDR3 is TGTGCCAGCAGCCCTCCCCGAGGGGCCGGGGACAGCCCCAATCAGCCCCAGCATTTT. Translated, it gives CASSPPRGAGDSPNQPQHF. The V gene is TRBV5-8, the J gene TRBJ1-5, with TRBD1 matching 7 bases. CDR1 is SGHTS and CDR2 is YDEGEE in the germline V gene. This CDR3 spans 19 amino acids. With V trimmed by 4 bases and J by 3 bases, 19 bases remained unmatched.

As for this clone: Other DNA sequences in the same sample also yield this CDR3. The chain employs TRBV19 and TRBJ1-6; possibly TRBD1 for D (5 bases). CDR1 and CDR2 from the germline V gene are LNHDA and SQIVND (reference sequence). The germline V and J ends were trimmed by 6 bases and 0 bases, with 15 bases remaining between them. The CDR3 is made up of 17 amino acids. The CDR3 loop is CASSQLRGFSYNSPLHF. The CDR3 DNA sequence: TGTGCCAGTAGCCAACTAAGGGGCTTCTCCTATAATTCACCCCTCCACTTT. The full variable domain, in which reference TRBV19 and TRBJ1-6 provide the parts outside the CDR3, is DGGITQSPKYLFRKEGQNVTLSCEQNLNHDAMYWYRQDPGQGLRLIYYSQIVNDFQKGDIAEGYSVSREKKESFPLTVTSAQKNPTAFYLCASSQLRGFSYNSPLHFGNGTRLTVT.

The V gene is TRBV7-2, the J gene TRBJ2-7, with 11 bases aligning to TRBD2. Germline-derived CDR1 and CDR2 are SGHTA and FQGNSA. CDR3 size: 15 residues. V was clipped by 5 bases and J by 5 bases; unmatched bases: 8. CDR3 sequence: CASSPGTSGWNEQYF. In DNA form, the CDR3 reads TGTGCCAGCAGCCCCGGGACTAGCGGTTGGAACGAGCAGTACTTC. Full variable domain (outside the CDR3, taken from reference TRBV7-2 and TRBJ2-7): GAGVSQSPSNKVTEKGKDVELRCDPISGHTALYWYRQSLGQGLEFLIYFQGNSAPDKSGLPSDRFSAERTGGSVSTLTIQRTQQEDSAVYLCASSPGTSGWNEQYFGPGTRLTVT.

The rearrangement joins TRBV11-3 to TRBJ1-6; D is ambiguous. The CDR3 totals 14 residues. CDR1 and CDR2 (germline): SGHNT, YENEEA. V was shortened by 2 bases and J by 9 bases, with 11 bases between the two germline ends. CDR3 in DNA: TGTGCCAGCAGCTTATTGGAGGGCTTTTCACCCCTCCACTTT. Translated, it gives CASSLLEGFSPLHF.